This entry describes one T cell receptor (beta chain). The assay was immunoSEQ multiplex PCR, and TCRdb's table has in-frame clones only and misses some. The sample holds about 290,000 clones, 75% to 90% seen once. The data originate from a study of blood T cell repertoires in COVID-19. The CDR3 covers 15 residues. V lost 6 bases, J lost 5 bases, and 10 bases stayed unmatched. In germline, CDR1 is SEHNR, CDR2 FQNEAQ (reference sequence). The source of this sequence is a woman aged 25-40 years with active or convalescent COVID-19. The gene calls are TRBV7-9 and TRBJ2-1; 7 positions agree with TRBD1. The specimen sequenced was peripheral blood. In DNA, the CDR3 is TGTGCCAGCAGTTCTGACAGGGTTGACGACAATGAGCAGTTCTTC. It translates to CASSSDRVDDNEQFF.